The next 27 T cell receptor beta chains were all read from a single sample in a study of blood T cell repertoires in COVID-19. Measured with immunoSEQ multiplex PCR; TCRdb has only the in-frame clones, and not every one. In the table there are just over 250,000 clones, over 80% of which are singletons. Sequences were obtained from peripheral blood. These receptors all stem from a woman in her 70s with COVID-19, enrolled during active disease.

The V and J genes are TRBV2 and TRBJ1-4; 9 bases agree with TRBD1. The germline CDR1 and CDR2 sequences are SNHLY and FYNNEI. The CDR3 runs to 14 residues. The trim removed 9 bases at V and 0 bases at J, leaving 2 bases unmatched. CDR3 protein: CARGQGATNEKLFF. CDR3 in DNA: TGTGCCAGGGGACAGGGCGCAACTAATGAAAAACTGTTTTTT.

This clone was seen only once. In DNA, the CDR3 is TGCGCCAGCAGCTTGGATGCGGGACTAGCTAAAAGCGAGCAGTACTTC. It is translated as CASSLDAGLAKSEQYF. The V gene is TRBV5-1, the J gene TRBJ2-7; 9 nucleotides match TRBD2. Germline values: CDR1 SGHRS, CDR2 YFSETQ. V shed 0 bases, J shed 6 bases, and the junction held 10 bases outside the gene matches. The CDR3 is 16 amino acids.

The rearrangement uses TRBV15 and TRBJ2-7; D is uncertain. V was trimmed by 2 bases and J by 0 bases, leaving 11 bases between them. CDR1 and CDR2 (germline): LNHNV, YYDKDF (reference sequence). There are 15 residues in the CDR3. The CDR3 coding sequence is TGTGCCACCAGCAGACACGGTGGGCACTCCTACGAGCAGTACTTC. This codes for CATSRHGGHSYEQYF. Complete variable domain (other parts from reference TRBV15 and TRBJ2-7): DAMVIQNPRYQVTQFGKPVTLSCSQTLNHNVMYWYQQKSSQAPKLLFHYYDKDFNNEADTPDNFQSRRPNTSFCFLDIRSPGLGDTAMYLCATSRHGGHSYEQYFGPGTRLTVT.

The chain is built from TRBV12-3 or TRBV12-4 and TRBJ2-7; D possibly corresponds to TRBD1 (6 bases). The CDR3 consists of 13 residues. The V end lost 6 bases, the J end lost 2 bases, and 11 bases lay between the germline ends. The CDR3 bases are TGTGCCAGCAGCGGACAGATGACCTACGAGCAGTACTTC. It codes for CASSGQMTYEQYF.

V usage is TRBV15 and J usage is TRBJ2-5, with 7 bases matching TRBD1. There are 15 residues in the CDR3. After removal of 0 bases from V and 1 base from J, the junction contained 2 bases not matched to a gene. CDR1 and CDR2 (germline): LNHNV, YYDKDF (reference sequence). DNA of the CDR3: TGTGCCACCAGCAGAGAAGGGGACAGCCAAGAGACCCAGTACTTC. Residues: CATSREGDSQETQYF.

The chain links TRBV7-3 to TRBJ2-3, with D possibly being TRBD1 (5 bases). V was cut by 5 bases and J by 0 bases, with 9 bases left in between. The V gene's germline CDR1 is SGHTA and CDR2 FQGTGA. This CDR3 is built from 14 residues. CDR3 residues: CASSRQFSTDTQYF. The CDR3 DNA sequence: TGTGCCAGCAGCCGACAGTTTAGCACAGATACGCAGTATTTT.

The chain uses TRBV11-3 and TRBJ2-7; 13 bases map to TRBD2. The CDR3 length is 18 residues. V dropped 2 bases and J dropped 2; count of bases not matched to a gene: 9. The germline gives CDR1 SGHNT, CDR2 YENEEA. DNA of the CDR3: TGTGCCAGCAGCTTACGGACTAGCGGGAGTCATCACCCCTACGAGCAGTACTTC. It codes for CASSLRTSGSHHPYEQYF. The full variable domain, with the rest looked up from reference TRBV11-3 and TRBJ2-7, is EAGVVQSPRYKIIEKKQPVAFWCNPISGHNTLYWYLQNLGQGPELLIRYENEEAVDDSQLPKDRFSAERLKGVDSTLKIQPAELGDSAVYLCASSLRTSGSHHPYEQYFGPGTRLTVT.

The CDR3 region is CASTWARGFAQPQHF. CDR3 DNA sequence: TGTGCCAGTACCTGGGCCAGGGGGTTCGCCCAGCCCCAGCATTTT. This rearrangement joins TRBV19 to TRBJ1-5; 7 nucleotides align to TRBD1. The germline CDR1 and CDR2 sequences are LNHDA and SQIVND (reference sequence). This CDR3 is 15 amino acids long. V shed 7 bases, J shed 7 bases, and the junction held 13 bases outside the gene matches. Drawing the rest from reference TRBV19 and TRBJ1-5, the complete variable domain is DGGITQSPKYLFRKEGQNVTLSCEQNLNHDAMYWYRQDPGQGLRLIYYSQIVNDFQKGDIAEGYSVSREKKESFPLTVTSAQKNPTAFYLCASTWARGFAQPQHFGDGTRLSIL.

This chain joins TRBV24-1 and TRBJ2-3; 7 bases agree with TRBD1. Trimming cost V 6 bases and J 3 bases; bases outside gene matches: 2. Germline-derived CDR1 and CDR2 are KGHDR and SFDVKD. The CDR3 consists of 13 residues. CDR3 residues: CATSWTGTDTQYF. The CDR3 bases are TGTGCCACCAGTTGGACAGGTACAGATACGCAGTATTTT.

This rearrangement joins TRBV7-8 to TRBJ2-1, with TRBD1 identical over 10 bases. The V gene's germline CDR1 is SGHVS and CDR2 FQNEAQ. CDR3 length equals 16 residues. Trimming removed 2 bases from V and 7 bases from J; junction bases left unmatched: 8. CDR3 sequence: CASSLSGTGVKNEQFF. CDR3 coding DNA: TGTGCCAGCAGCTTATCCGGGACAGGGGTTAAGAATGAGCAGTTCTTC.

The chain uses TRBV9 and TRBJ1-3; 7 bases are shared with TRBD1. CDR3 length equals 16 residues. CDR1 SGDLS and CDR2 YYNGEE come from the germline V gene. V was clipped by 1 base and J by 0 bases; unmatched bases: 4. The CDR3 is CASSVTGDTSGNTIYF. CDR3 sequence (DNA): TGTGCCAGCAGCGTAACAGGGGACACCTCTGGAAACACCATATATTTT. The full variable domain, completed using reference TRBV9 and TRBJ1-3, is DSGVTQTPKHLITATGQRVTLRCSPRSGDLSVYWYQQSLDQGLQFLIQYYNGEERAKGNILERFSAQQFPDLHSELNLSSLELGDSALYFCASSVTGDTSGNTIYFGEGSWLTVV.

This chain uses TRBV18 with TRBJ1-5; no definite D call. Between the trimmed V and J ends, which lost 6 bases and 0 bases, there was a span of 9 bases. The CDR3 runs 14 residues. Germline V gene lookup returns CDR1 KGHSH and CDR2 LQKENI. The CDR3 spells CASSEADSNQPQHF. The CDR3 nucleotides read TGTGCCAGCTCCGAGGCCGATAGCAATCAGCCCCAGCATTTT.

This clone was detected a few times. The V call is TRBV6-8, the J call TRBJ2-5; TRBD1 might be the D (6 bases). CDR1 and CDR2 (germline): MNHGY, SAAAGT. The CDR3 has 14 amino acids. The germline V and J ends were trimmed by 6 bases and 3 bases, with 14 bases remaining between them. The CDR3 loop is CASSHTGYEETQYF. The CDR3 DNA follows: TGTGCCAGCAGCCACACAGGGTACGAAGAGACCCAGTACTTC.

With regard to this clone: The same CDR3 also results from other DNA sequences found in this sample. CDR3 loop: CAISGTPNYGYTF. The CDR3 region has the DNA TGTGCCATCAGCGGGACACCCAACTATGGCTACACCTTC. The rearrangement links TRBV10-3 to TRBJ1-2; D might be TRBD1 (6 bases). Trimming took off 6 bases at V and 2 bases at J, with 10 bases between the two ends. This CDR3 contains 13 residues. The germline V gene has CDR1 ENHRY and CDR2 SYGVKD.

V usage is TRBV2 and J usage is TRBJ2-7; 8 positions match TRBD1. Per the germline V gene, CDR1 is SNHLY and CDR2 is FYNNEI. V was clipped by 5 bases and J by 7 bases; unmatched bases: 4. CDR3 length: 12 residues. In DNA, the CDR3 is TGTGCCAGCAGTCGGACAGGGTGGGAGCAGTACTTC. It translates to CASSRTGWEQYF.

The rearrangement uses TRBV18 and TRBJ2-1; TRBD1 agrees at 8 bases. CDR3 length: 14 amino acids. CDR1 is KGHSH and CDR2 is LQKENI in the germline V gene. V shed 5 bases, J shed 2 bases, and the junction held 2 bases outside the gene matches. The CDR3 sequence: CASSAGQAYNEQFF. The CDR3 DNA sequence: TGTGCCAGCTCAGCGGGACAGGCCTACAATGAGCAGTTCTTC. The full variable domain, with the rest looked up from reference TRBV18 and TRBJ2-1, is NAGVMQNPRHLVRRRGQEARLRCSPMKGHSHVYWYRQLPEEGLKFMVYLQKENIIDESGMPKERFSAEFPKEGPSILRIQQVVRGDSAAYFCASSAGQAYNEQFFGPGTRLTVL.

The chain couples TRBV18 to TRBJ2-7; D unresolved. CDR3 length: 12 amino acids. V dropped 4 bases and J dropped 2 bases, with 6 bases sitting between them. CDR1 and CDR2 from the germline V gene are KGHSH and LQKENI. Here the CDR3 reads CASSRGTYEQYF. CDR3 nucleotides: TGTGCCAGCTCACGAGGTACCTACGAGCAGTACTTC.

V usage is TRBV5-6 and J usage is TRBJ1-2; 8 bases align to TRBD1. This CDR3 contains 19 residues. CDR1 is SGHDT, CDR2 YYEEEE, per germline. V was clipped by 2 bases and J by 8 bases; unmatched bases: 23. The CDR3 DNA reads TGTGCCAGCAGCTTTTACCCCCCCACAGAAACAGGGGGACGACGGGGCTACACCTTC. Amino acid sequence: CASSFYPPTETGGRRGYTF.

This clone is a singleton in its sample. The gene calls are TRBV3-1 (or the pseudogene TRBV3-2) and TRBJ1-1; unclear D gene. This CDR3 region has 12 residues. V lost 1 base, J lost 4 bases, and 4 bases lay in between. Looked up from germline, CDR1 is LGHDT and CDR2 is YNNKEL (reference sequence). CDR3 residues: CASSQVITEAFF. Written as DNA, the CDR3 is TGTGCCAGCAGCCAAGTCATCACTGAAGCTTTCTTT.

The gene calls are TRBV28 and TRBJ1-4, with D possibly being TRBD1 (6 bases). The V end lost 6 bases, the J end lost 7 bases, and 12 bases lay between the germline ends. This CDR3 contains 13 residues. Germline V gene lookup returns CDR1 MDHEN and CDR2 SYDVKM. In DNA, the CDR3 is TGTGCCAGCAGACCAGGACAGCTTGAAAAACTGTTTTTT. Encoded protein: CASRPGQLEKLFF.

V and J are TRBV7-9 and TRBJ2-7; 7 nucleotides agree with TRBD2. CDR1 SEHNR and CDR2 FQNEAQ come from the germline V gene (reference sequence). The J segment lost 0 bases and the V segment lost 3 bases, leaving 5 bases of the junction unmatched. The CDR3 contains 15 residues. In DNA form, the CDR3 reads TGTGCCAGCAGCTTGGCTAGCGGAGGCTCCTACGAGCAGTACTTC. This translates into CASSLASGGSYEQYF. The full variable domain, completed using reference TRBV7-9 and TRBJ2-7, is DTGVSQNPRHKITKRGQNVTFRCDPISEHNRLYWYRQTLGQGPEFLTYFQNEAQLEKSRLLSDRFSAERPKGSFSTLEIQRTEQGDSAMYLCASSLASGGSYEQYFGPGTRLTVT.

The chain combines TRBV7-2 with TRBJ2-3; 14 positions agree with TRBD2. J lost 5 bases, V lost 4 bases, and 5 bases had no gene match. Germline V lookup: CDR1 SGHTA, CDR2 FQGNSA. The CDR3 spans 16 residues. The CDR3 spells CASSYGTSGSRDTQYF. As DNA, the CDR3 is TGTGCCAGCAGCTACGGGACTAGCGGGAGTAGAGATACGCAGTATTTT.

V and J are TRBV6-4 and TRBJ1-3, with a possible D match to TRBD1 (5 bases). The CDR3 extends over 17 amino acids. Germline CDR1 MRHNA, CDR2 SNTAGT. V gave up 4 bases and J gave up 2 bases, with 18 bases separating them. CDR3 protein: CASSALYGRDPGNTIYF. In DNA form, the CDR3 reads TGTGCCAGCAGTGCGTTATATGGCAGGGATCCTGGAAACACCATATATTTT.

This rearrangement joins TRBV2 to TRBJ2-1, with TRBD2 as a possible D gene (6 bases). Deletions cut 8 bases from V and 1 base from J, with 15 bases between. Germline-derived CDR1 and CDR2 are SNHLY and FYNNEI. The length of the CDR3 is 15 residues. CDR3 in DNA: TGTGCCAGCGGGGGGTATCCGGGTTCCTACAATGAGCAGTTCTTC. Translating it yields CASGGYPGSYNEQFF.

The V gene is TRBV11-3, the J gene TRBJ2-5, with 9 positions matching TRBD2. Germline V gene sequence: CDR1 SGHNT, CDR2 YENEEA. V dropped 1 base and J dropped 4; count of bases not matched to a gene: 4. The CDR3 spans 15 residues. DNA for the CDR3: TGTGCCAGCAGCTTAGCTAGCGGGAATGGAGAGACCCAGTACTTC. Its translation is CASSLASGNGETQYF.

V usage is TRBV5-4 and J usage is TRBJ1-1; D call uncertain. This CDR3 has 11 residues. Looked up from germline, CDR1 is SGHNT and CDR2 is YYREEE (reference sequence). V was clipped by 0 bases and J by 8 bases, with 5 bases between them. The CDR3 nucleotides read TGTGCCAGCAGCTTGGACAGAGAAGCTTTCTTT. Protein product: CASSLDREAFF.

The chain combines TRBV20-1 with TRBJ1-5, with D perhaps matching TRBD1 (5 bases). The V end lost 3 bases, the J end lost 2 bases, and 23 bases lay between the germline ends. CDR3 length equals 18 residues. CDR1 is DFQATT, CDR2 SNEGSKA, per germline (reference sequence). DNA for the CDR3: TGCAGTGCTAGTTCCCACGTTGGGGGGTCGGTGGGCAATCAGCCCCAGCATTTT. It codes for CSASSHVGGSVGNQPQHF.